Below, one TCR beta chain is given with its context. This clonotype was detected a few times. It has no known antigen specificity. The junction does not match germline at one end; this may be a read error. These data originate in a study of tumor-infiltrating lymphocytes in primary liver carcinoma (dated by TCRdb to 2017 to 2019). Regarding the complete study: Hepatocellular carcinoma (four) or combined HCC and intrahepatic cholangiocarcinoma (one) was present in the five patients, who were three men and two women aged 30 to 69 years. The five patients had tumors of stage T1-T3 N0M0, with maximum diameters ranging from roughly 4 to 11 cm. Samples yielded roughly 3.65 to 7.5 million productive TCRbeta reads; read depth did not differ significantly between tissue types. For each liver tumor, the study sampled five regions along with adjacent normal tissue and blood, and applied TCRbeta repertoire sequencing, expression microarrays and whole-exome sequencing. A total of 35 or so specimens from 5 patients went through TCRbeta repertoire sequencing, namely 25 tumor regions, 5 adjacent noncancerous liver tissues and 5 peripheral blood samples. To link TCRbeta repertoire diversity with the local molecular phenotype, the roughly 26 tumor region samples were profiled using Agilent mRNA microarrays. Technical replicate repertoires showed high reproducibility, with mean shared-clone rates roughly 0.87 and correlation coefficients above 0.95. Study-wide conclusions, independent of this receptor: The top 250 clones made up a significantly larger repertoire fraction in tumors than in blood (p = 0.039). Bulk unsorted samples precluded comparing CD4+ and CD8+ T cell repertoires. Only the TCR beta chain was sequenced, so true repertoire diversity is likely underestimated because unpaired alpha chains were not captured. Only about 7-24% of top clones were present in all five regions of a tumor, suggesting spatial heterogeneity of tumor-infiltrating T cells. The study included only five or six patients, and the authors note findings should be validated in a larger study. Repertoire overlap was found to be higher between tumor regions (mean about 36%) than between tumor-adjacent (around 17%) or tumor-blood (roughly 15%) pairs, consistent with antigen-driven expansion.

Without any cell sorting, total RNA and DNA were co-extracted from around 18-30 mg of bulk tissue using the AllPrep DNA/RNA mini kit. About 5 patients with histopathologically diagnosed primary liver carcinoma underwent surgical resection in China between November 2015 and 2016. At the time of sampling, the patients were treatment-naive and had chronic HBV infection. Each tumor was sampled at five spatially separated regions: the tumor centre plus the superior, inferior, left-lateral and right-lateral poles. Histology showed that every tumor sample contained more than 80% viable tumor cells. Fresh tumor and adjacent tissue pieces were bisected, with one half stored in RNAlater at -80 degrees C and the other half sent for histology. Using a constant-region primer and ProtoScript II reverse transcriptase, TCRbeta-specific cDNA was reverse-transcribed from approximately 0.55 ug total RNA. TCRbeta libraries were built with three nested multiplex PCR rounds, a slightly modified ARM-PCR procedure. Multiplex TRBV1-TRBV30 forward primers and a Cbeta reverse primer were used in the first two PCR rounds, each of which was run for around 10 cycles. Sample barcodes and Illumina adapters were added in a final 25-cycle PCR with Deep VentR polymerase. Amplicons of 200-500 bp were gel-purified with a QIAquick gel extraction kit before sequencing. An Illumina HiSeq 2500 was used to sequence the TCRbeta amplicons, generating 250-bp paired-end reads. The authors processed their data as follows. Reads were quality-trimmed with Trimmomatic v0.33, and paired reads were merged with FLASH v1.2.11 to recover full CDR3 sequences. V, D and J germline segments were assigned to the rearranged TCRbeta sequences by MiGEC v1.2.1b. Clonotype statistics, along with Shannon-Wiener diversity indices, were calculated using VDJtools v1.0.0. To reduce sampling bias, subsequent analyses other than the diversity analysis used only the 250 most abundant clonotypes in each sample. TCRdb trimmed public reads at Q25 via fastp, called clones via MiXCR and kept in-frame beta chains. Each entry merges the rows of one CDR3 protein and shows their most common DNA and genes. TCRdb, not the original authors, processed these V and J calls. This sample gives about 54,000 distinct CDR3 sequences in total; around 79% of them show up just once. In total, the top ten clones hold 25% of the sample.

From the germline V gene, CDR1 is MGHRA and CDR2 is YSYEKL. The CDR3 has 14 amino acids, counting the end cysteine and phenylalanine. Kept here is only the CDR3 DNA, which spans 42 bases and is read in frame from base 1. The rearrangement joined TRBV4-1 to TRBJ2-7; 10 central nucleotides agree with TRBD2. What was sequenced was liver tumor tissue from sampling region 2. The cell subset or site tag for this specimen amounts to: tumor region T2, inferior pole. This receptor was taken from a man in his forties with primary liver carcinoma and hepatitis B virus infection. The DNA is as follows: TGCGCCAGTAGCCAAGACCAACTAGCGGGAGAGCAGTACTTC. It is translated as CASSQDQLAGEQYF.